This entry is about one T cell receptor (beta chain). This entry belongs to a study of blood T cell repertoires in COVID-19. The overall study: The United States, Italy and Spain supplied acute and convalescent COVID-19 samples. T cells, B-cell-depleted T cells, or PBMCs provided the cDNA or gDNA that served as material.

How the authors handled the data: Reference gene primers were amplified, and this amplification served to estimate nucleated cell counts. The table came from immunoSEQ multiplex PCR; TCRdb's copy has only in-frame clones and leaves some out. The V and J calls and clone size come from that table; D and trimming were worked out from the DNA. This table has approximately 240,000 clones, about 80% appearing once. The ends were cut back, 5 bases at V and 1 base at J, with 6 bases in the middle. Germline V gene sequence: CDR1 SGHTA, CDR2 FQGTGA. The CDR3 spans 13 residues. The TCR originated in a woman under 40 who had recovered from COVID-19. The sequencing input was peripheral blood. V gene TRBV7-3 combines with J gene TRBJ1-5; possibly TRBD1 for D (5 bases). CDR3 sequence (DNA): TGTGCCAGCAGCCAGGGCAGCAATCAGCCCCAGCATTTT. This codes for CASSQGSNQPQHF.